This T cell receptor (beta chain) came from a study of cytomegalovirus exposure and HLA in healthy donors. Findings and limits, study-wide: Among TCR beta chains, those listed as cytomegalovirus-associated numbered about 160. DRB1 had the most TCR associations and HLA-C the fewest, a later analysis found, with rates varying by HLA locus.

This CDR3 has 13 residues. V was pared by 5 bases and J by 3 bases, with 13 bases between. From germline, CDR1 is GTSNPN and CDR2 SVGIG (reference sequence). PCR was performed using 60 Vbeta and 13 Jbeta primers. Assay: immunoSEQ multiplex PCR; the TCRdb copy retains only in-frame clones and omits some. The sample lists some 74,000 clones, about 72% seen once, with approximately 21% in the top ten. For this clone: Its antigen is unidentified.

The genes are TRBV30 and TRBJ1-1, with D possibly being TRBD1 (5 bases). This receptor was taken from a man in his forties or fifties in good health and CMV-seropositive. The material sequenced was PBMCs. CDR3 loop: CAWGRGGDTEAFF. The CDR3 bases are TGTGCCTGGGGGCGGGGGGGGGACACTGAAGCTTTCTTT. The entire variable domain, with the rest obtained from reference TRBV30 and TRBJ1-1, is as follows: SQTIHQWPATLVQPVGSPLSLECTVEGTSNPNLYWYRQAAGRGLQLLFYSVGIGQISSEVPQNLSASRPQDRQFILSSKKLLLSDSGFYLCAWGRGGDTEAFFGQGTRLTVV.